Below are 7 T cell receptor beta chains sequenced from a single sample in a study of blood T cell repertoires in COVID-19. Profiled with immunoSEQ multiplex PCR; TCRdb holds only in-frame clones, not every one. The repertoire includes 400,000 to 450,000 clones, about nine tenths of them detected once, and 1.4% to 1.5% sits in the top ten. Sample: peripheral blood. All receptors come from a woman in her twenties or thirties with active or convalescent COVID-19.

The rearrangement uses TRBV6-5 and TRBJ1-2; D possibly corresponds to TRBD1 (6 bases). Germline CDR1 is MNHEY and CDR2 is SVGAGI. V lost 6 bases and J lost 1, with 9 bases in between. CDR3 length: 13 amino acids. The CDR3 region has the DNA TGTGCCAGCAGGGCAGGGGTTAACTATGGCTACACCTTC. Its translation: CASRAGVNYGYTF.

This sequence joins TRBV9 and TRBJ1-5, with D uncertain. Trimming shortened V by 4 bases and J by 2 bases, and 10 bases separated the two germline ends. Germline values: CDR1 SGDLS, CDR2 YYNGEE. This CDR3 is 14 amino acids long. CDR3 nucleotide sequence: TGTGCCAGCAGCCCCCGTAGTGGCAATCAGCCCCAGCATTTT. As protein: CASSPRSGNQPQHF.

The chain is built from TRBV6-1 and TRBJ1-3; D unresolved. This CDR3 spans 15 amino acids. Germline CDR1 MNHNS, CDR2 SASEGT. V was cut by 0 bases and J by 3 bases, with 9 bases left in between. The CDR3 coding sequence is TGTGCCAGCAGTGAAGCTGAAAGGAGTGGAAACACCATATATTTT. Translating it yields CASSEAERSGNTIYF.

The J gene is TRBJ1-1, the V gene TRBV2, with a tentative D call TRBD1 (5 bases). The V and J ends lost 1 base and 2 bases respectively, with 20 bases between them. Looked up from germline, CDR1 is SNHLY and CDR2 is FYNNEI. The CDR3 has 18 amino acids. CDR3 in DNA: TGTGCCAGCAGTGAAGTGGGGCACAGTTCAACCTTTAACACTGAAGCTTTCTTT. Amino acids: CASSEVGHSSTFNTEAFF.

This chain uses TRBV28 with TRBJ2-1, with 7 bases aligning to TRBD2. The ends lost 5 bases at V and 0 bases at J; junction bases unmatched: 7. This CDR3 is built from 16 residues. Germline CDR1 and CDR2: MDHEN and SYDVKM. The CDR3 bases are TGTGCCAGCAGTACAAACGGCGGGAGCTCCTACAATGAGCAGTTCTTC. Its translation is CASSTNGGSSYNEQFF.

The V gene is TRBV3-1 (or the pseudogene TRBV3-2), the J gene TRBJ2-6; no clear D gene. There are 19 residues in the CDR3. The ends were cut back, 0 bases at V and 0 bases at J, with 15 bases in the middle. Germline lookup yields CDR1 LGHDT and CDR2 YNNKEL (reference sequence). The CDR3 DNA reads as TGTGCCAGCAGCCAAGACGATGGGCTCGTAACCTCTGGGGCCAACGTCCTGACTTTC. Translating gives CASSQDDGLVTSGANVLTF.

The chain carries TRBV15 and TRBJ2-7; D is perhaps TRBD1 (7 bases). The CDR3 extends over 15 amino acids. CDR1 and CDR2 from the germline V gene are LNHNV and YYDKDF (reference sequence). Trimming left V 0 bases short and J 2 bases short, with 11 bases between. CDR3 protein: CATSRDRGETYEQYF. The CDR3 region has the DNA TGTGCCACCAGCAGAGACAGGGGGGAGACCTACGAGCAGTACTTC.